The rows below give T cell receptor beta chains drawn from one sample of a study of molecular identifiers for immune sequencing clone quantification. TCRdb re-called the PCR reads with MiXCR, one entry per CDR3 protein. The sample has about 630,000 distinct CDR3 sequences; about 25% are singletons. Material for sequencing was naive CD8+ T cells from blood, with Jurkat cell RNA spiked in. These receptors all stem from a human donor in good health. Some libraries in this study had Jurkat cell RNA spiked in. Each CDR3 is given with its conserved first and last residue. A D gene is named only where the DNA matches it firmly. Only some rows state a clone size, as once, few, many or a class for expanded clones.

D | J | V | size | CDR3 | DNA
NA | TRBJ2-5 | TRBV27 | NA | CASSFVSGPYQETQYF | TGTGCCAGCAGTTTTGTCTCAGGGCCGTACCAAGAGACCCAGTACTTC
NA | TRBJ1-1 | TRBV7-9 | many | CASSPPREFFAEAFF | TGTGCCAGCAGCCCCCCCCGGGAGTTTTTTGCTGAAGCTTTCTTT
NA | TRBJ2-3 | TRBV15 | NA | CATSRGQASTDTQYF | TGTGCCACCAGCAGAGGCCAGGCTAGCACAGATACGCAGTATTTT
TRBD1 | TRBJ2-7 | TRBV4-3 | few | CASSPGTGVWEQYF | TGCGCCAGCAGCCCCGGGACAGGGGTCTGGGAGCAGTACTTC
NA | TRBJ1-1 | TRBV29-1 | many | CSVIPNTEAFF | TGCAGCGTTATACCGAACACTGAAGCTTTCTTT
TRBD2 | TRBJ2-7 | TRBV6-5 | many | CASSQLAGASEQYF | TGTGCCAGCAGTCAACTAGCGGGAGCTTCCGAGCAGTACTTC
TRBD1 | TRBJ2-7 | TRBV10-3 | once | CATTAGTGKAYEQYF | TGTGCCACGACCGCCGGGACAGGCAAAGCCTACGAGCAGTACTTC
NA | TRBJ2-3 | TRBV19 | many | CATQRRGWADTQYF | TGTGCCACCCAGCGGCGGGGCTGGGCAGATACGCAGTATTTT
TRBD2 | TRBJ2-7 | TRBV20-1 | many | CSARDLREGYEQYF | TGCAGTGCTAGAGATTTGCGGGAGGGGTACGAGCAGTACTTC
TRBD2 | TRBJ2-1 | TRBV27 | few | CASSLGGGPKTSGRGWGNEQFF | TGTGCCAGCAGTTTAGGTGGGGGCCCAAAGACTAGCGGGAGAGGTTGGGGCAATGAGCAGTTCTTC
NA | TRBJ2-3 | TRBV6-2/TRBV6-3 | NA | CASSSLSLLAQTATQYF | TGTGCCAGCAGTTCACTAAGCCTCCTAGCGCAAACAGCTACGCAGTATTTT
NA | TRBJ1-5 | TRBV6-2/TRBV6-3 | few | CASSYRGTYSNQPQHF | TGTGCCAGCAGTTACCGTGGGACATATAGCAATCAGCCCCAGCATTTT
TRBD2 | TRBJ2-5 | TRBV4-3 | NA | CASYLAGGPGGRETQYF | TGCGCCAGCTACCTAGCGGGAGGGCCGGGAGGAAGAGAGACCCAGTACTTC
TRBD1 | TRBJ2-7 | TRBV29-1 | NA | CSVEWDSRYEQYF | TGCAGCGTTGAGTGGGACAGCCGCTACGAGCAGTACTTC
TRBD1 | TRBJ1-6 | TRBV20-1 | few | CSADLGGTGITPLHF | TGCAGTGCTGATTTGGGCGGGACAGGGATAACACCCCTCCACTTT
NA | TRBJ2-5 | TRBV5-6 | many | CASSLAETQYF | TGTGCCAGCAGCTTAGCAGAGACCCAGTACTTC
NA | TRBJ1-5 | TRBV30 | many | CAWKGEGQPQHF | TGTGCCTGGAAAGGGGAAGGTCAGCCCCAGCATTTT
TRBD2 | TRBJ2-7 | TRBV11-3 | few | CASSLEPEAGGKYEQYF | TGTGCCAGCAGCTTAGAACCCGAAGCGGGGGGTAAGTACGAGCAGTACTTC
NA | TRBJ2-5 | TRBV2 | NA | CASSEATGMYQETQYF | TGTGCCAGCAGTGAAGCCACGGGAATGTACCAAGAGACCCAGTACTTC
NA | TRBJ2-7 | TRBV5-4 | many | CASSLVGGTPYEQYF | TGTGCCAGCAGCTTGGTCGGCGGAACTCCCTACGAGCAGTACTTC
NA | TRBJ2-7 | TRBV28 | NA | CASSSSFGGSYEQYF | TGTGCCAGCAGTTCCAGCTTTGGAGGCTCCTACGAGCAGTACTTC
NA | TRBJ2-3 | TRBV27 | NA | CASSLFGADAQYF | TGTGCCAGCAGTTTATTTGGAGCAGATGCGCAGTATTTT
TRBD1 | TRBJ2-1 | TRBV9 | NA | CASSPAGGPYNEQFF | TGTGCCAGCAGCCCAGCAGGGGGCCCGTACAATGAGCAGTTCTTC
NA | TRBJ2-5 | TRBV28 | many | CASSFRAGRETQYF | TGTGCCAGCAGTTTCAGAGCAGGGCGAGAGACCCAGTACTTC
NA | TRBJ2-1 | TRBV19 | NA | CASSTNRNFNEQFF | TGTGCCAGTAGTACTAACAGGAACTTCAATGAGCAGTTCTTC
NA | TRBJ2-1 | TRBV7-9 | NA | CASSSSRSYEQFF | TGTGCCAGCAGCTCCTCGCGTTCTTATGAGCAGTTCTTC
TRBD1 | TRBJ2-7 | TRBV12-3/TRBV12-4 | NA | CASSSSGQGSEQYF | TGTGCCAGCAGTTCCTCGGGACAGGGTAGCGAGCAGTACTTC
TRBD2 | TRBJ2-3 | TRBV27 | many | CASSFNGGAADTQYF | TGTGCCAGCAGTTTTAACGGGGGGGCGGCAGATACGCAGTATTTT
TRBD1 | TRBJ1-5 | TRBV30 | few | CAWTTGAYQPQHF | TGTGCCTGGACTACAGGGGCCTATCAGCCCCAGCATTTT
NA | TRBJ1-4 | TRBV6-5 | NA | CASSSDGSNEKLFF | TGTGCCAGCAGTTCGGACGGATCTAATGAAAAACTGTTTTTT
NA | TRBJ2-3 | TRBV12-3/TRBV12-4 | NA | CASSSGQSDTDTQYF | TGTGCCAGCAGTTCGGGCCAGTCTGACACAGATACGCAGTATTTT
TRBD2 | TRBJ2-7 | TRBV5-6 | few | CASSRTSGRVYEQYF | TGTGCCAGCAGTCGGACTAGCGGGAGGGTCTACGAGCAGTACTTC
NA | TRBJ2-2 | TRBV12-3/TRBV12-4 | few | CASSHSLGELFF | TGTGCCAGCAGTCACAGTCTCGGGGAGCTGTTTTTT
TRBD2 | TRBJ2-7 | TRBV20-1 | many | CSARGSGGRQYF | TGCAGTGCTAGAGGTTCGGGGGGGAGGCAGTACTTC
NA | TRBJ2-7 | TRBV28 | many | CASSPRRSEQYF | TGTGCCAGCAGTCCCCGACGGTCCGAGCAGTACTTC
NA | TRBJ2-7 | TRBV6-2/TRBV6-3 | NA | CASSYSIVPEQFYEQYF | TGTGCCAGCAGTTACTCGATAGTCCCGGAACAGTTCTACGAGCAGTACTTC